The next 18 T cell receptor beta chains were all read from a single sample in a study of human T cells and chemical hapten exposure. The time point is: patch test 1, 2 weeks after DPC sensitization. Documented treatment: therapeutic diphenylcyclopropenone sensitization with weekly scalp DPC. TCRdb processed the RACE reads anew with MiXCR; each CDR3 protein has one entry. The sample shows roughly 100,000 distinct CDR3 sequences, around 10% of them seen only once. The starting material was whole blood, obtained in connection with sensitization to the hapten diphenylcyclopropenone (DPC). The source of these receptors is a woman between 35 and 50 years old with alopecia areata. Some clones in this sample may be carry-over from other donors' samples.

The rearrangement joins TRBV9 to TRBJ2-3; D not resolved. Trimming pared 0 bases from V and 0 bases from J, leaving 8 bases between. This CDR3 has 15 amino acids. The germline gives CDR1 SGDLS, CDR2 YYNGEE. CDR3 DNA: TGTGCCAGCAGCGTAGTCGGCAGAAGCACAGATACGCAGTATTTT. Protein sequence: CASSVVGRSTDTQYF.

This clonotype was detected only a few times. The V and J genes are TRBV11-3 and TRBJ2-3, with TRBD2 matching 9 bases. V shed 2 bases, J shed 1 base, and the junction held 1 base outside the gene matches. This CDR3 has 15 amino acids. CDR1 and CDR2 from the germline V gene are SGHNT and YENEEA. The chain's CDR3 is CASSLRTSGTDTQYF. The CDR3 coding sequence is TGTGCCAGCAGCTTAAGGACTAGCGGCACAGATACGCAGTATTTT. Complete variable domain (other parts from reference TRBV11-3 and TRBJ2-3): EAGVVQSPRYKIIEKKQPVAFWCNPISGHNTLYWYLQNLGQGPELLIRYENEEAVDDSQLPKDRFSAERLKGVDSTLKIQPAELGDSAVYLCASSLRTSGTDTQYFGPGTRLTVL.

The chain links TRBV6-2 or TRBV6-3 to TRBJ2-7, with D possibly matching TRBD1 (6 bases). CDR1 and CDR2 (germline): MNHEY, SVGEGT. Trimming cost V 10 bases and J 0 bases, with 16 bases left between them. The CDR3 is made up of 14 amino acids. The CDR3 spells CATQTQGSSYEQYF. The CDR3 DNA is TGTGCCACCCAAACACAGGGTAGCTCCTACGAGCAGTACTTC.

This clonotype was seen many times. This chain uses TRBV24-1 with TRBJ1-2; 7 bases map to TRBD1. J was trimmed by 3 bases and V by 4 bases; bases with no gene match: 4. Germline CDR1 is KGHDR and CDR2 is SFDVKD. This CDR3 has 14 residues. The CDR3 loop is CATSETGTDYGYTF. The CDR3 region has the DNA TGTGCCACCAGTGAAACCGGGACAGACTATGGCTACACCTTC.

This clonotype was observed many times. The chain is built from TRBV18 and TRBJ2-7; perhaps TRBD2 as D (5 bases). Trimming pared 0 bases from V and 3 bases from J, leaving 21 bases between. This CDR3 is built from 18 residues. CDR1 is KGHSH, CDR2 LQKENI, per germline. The CDR3 sequence is CASSPPPGVMARSYEQYF. Here the CDR3 DNA reads TGTGCCAGCTCACCACCACCCGGGGTTATGGCTCGAAGCTACGAGCAGTACTTC.

This clonotype occurred a few times. The V and J genes are TRBV10-2 and TRBJ2-7, with D unresolved. The V gene's germline CDR1 is WSHSY and CDR2 SAAADI. This CDR3 spans 17 amino acids. Trimming shortened V by 0 bases and J by 0 bases, and 15 bases separated the two germline ends. The DNA for the CDR3 is TGCGCCAGCAGTGAGTCCTTAGGTCCGCCGGGCTCCTACGAGCAGTACTTC. Translation: CASSESLGPPGSYEQYF.

This clonotype appeared a few times. The chain couples TRBV7-3 to TRBJ2-1; D tentatively reads TRBD1 or TRBD2 (5 bases each). Germline V gives CDR1 SGHTA, CDR2 FQGTGA. The ends were cut back, 5 bases at V and 2 bases at J, with 16 bases in the middle. CDR3 length equals 16 residues. CDR3 sequence reads: CASSLLGPAAYNEQFF. The DNA of the CDR3 is TGTGCCAGCAGCCTCCTGGGACCCGCTGCCTACAATGAGCAGTTCTTC.

The V gene is TRBV6-2 or TRBV6-3, the J gene TRBJ2-7; D remains ambiguous. Germline loops: CDR1 MNHEY, CDR2 SVGEGT. This CDR3 contains 16 residues. Between the trimmed V and J ends, which lost 7 bases and 0 bases, there was a span of 19 bases. The DNA for the CDR3 is TGTGCCAGCACCAACCGGCCAGACGGTAGCTCCTACGAGCAGTACTTC. It specifies CASTNRPDGSSYEQYF.

This sequence joins TRBV5-5 and TRBJ2-2; D is uncertain. CDR1 and CDR2 (germline): SGHKS, YYEKEE (reference sequence). V was pared by 1 base and J by 6 bases, with 13 bases between. The CDR3 has 15 amino acids. The CDR3 region has the DNA TGTGCCAGCAGCTTGATCGGTGGTAGGGCCGGGGAGCTGTTTTTT. Protein: CASSLIGGRAGELFF.

This clonotype was counted many times. This sequence joins TRBV20-1 and TRBJ1-2; D not certain. CDR3 length: 14 amino acids. Trimming stripped 7 bases from V and 0 bases from J, with 15 bases between. CDR1 is DFQATT, CDR2 SNEGSKA, per germline (reference sequence). CDR3 coding DNA: TGCAGTGTCATGGCCGGCAGTTCTAACTATGGCTACACCTTC. Protein sequence: CSVMAGSSNYGYTF.

This clonotype was recorded many times. This chain links TRBV13 with TRBJ1-5; no clear D. This CDR3 has 14 residues. CDR1 and CDR2 from the germline V gene are PRHDT and FYEKMQ (reference sequence). V was trimmed by 2 bases and J by 4 bases, leaving 9 bases between them. The CDR3 reads CASSLNRENQPQHF. The CDR3 DNA reads TGTGCCAGCAGCTTAAACAGAGAGAATCAGCCCCAGCATTTT.

This clonotype was recorded many times. The chain uses TRBV7-2 and TRBJ1-2; maybe TRBD1 (5 bases). Germline V CDR1 and CDR2: SGHTA, FQGNSA. The CDR3 runs to 14 residues. Trimming removed 3 bases from V and 4 bases from J, with 12 bases in between. Here the CDR3 reads CASSFVRGGYGYTF. The CDR3 nucleotides are TGTGCCAGCAGCTTCGTGCGGGGGGGCTATGGCTACACCTTC. The full variable domain, rest sourced from reference TRBV7-2 and TRBJ1-2, is GAGVSQSPSNKVTEKGKDVELRCDPISGHTALYWYRQSLGQGLEFLIYFQGNSAPDKSGLPSDRFSAERTGGSVSTLTIQRTQQEDSAVYLCASSFVRGGYGYTFGSGTRLTVV.

At least ten counts were recorded for this clonotype. The V and J genes are TRBV6-2 or TRBV6-3 and TRBJ1-6; maybe TRBD1 (6 bases). The germline V and J ends were trimmed by 7 bases and 14 bases, with 21 bases remaining between them. This CDR3 is built from 14 residues. CDR1 and CDR2 (germline): MNHEY, SVGEGT. The CDR3 DNA is TGTGCCAGCACCCCCGGGGGCCAACCCCCGACCCTCCACTTT. Its translation: CASTPGGQPPTLHF.

This clonotype was observed at least ten times. The chain is built from TRBV29-1 and TRBJ1-5; weak D call: TRBD1 (6 bases). The germline V gene encodes CDR1 SQVTM and CDR2 ANQGSEA. CDR3 length: 12 amino acids. Trimming shortened V by 6 bases and J by 6 bases, and 12 bases separated the two germline ends. CDR3 amino acids: CSVGEGGQPQHF. CDR3 coding DNA: TGCAGCGTCGGGGAAGGGGGTCAGCCCCAGCATTTT.

In this sample, this clonotype turned up a few times. The CDR3 DNA follows: TGTGCCAGCAGCCCTCTCTGGGATAATTCACCCCTCCACTTT. Translating gives CASSPLWDNSPLHF. The chain joins TRBV7-2 to TRBJ1-6, with D uncertain. Trimming cost V 5 bases and J 5 bases, with 10 bases left between them. Germline CDR1 and CDR2: SGHTA and FQGNSA. There are 14 residues in the CDR3. Complete variable domain (other parts from reference TRBV7-2 and TRBJ1-6): GAGVSQSPSNKVTEKGKDVELRCDPISGHTALYWYRQSLGQGLEFLIYFQGNSAPDKSGLPSDRFSAERTGGSVSTLTIQRTQQEDSAVYLCASSPLWDNSPLHFGNGTRLTVT.

This clonotype was recorded only once. V gene TRBV5-6 combines with J gene TRBJ2-5; no reliable D call. The CDR3 extends over 12 amino acids. The V end was cut by 1 base, the J end by 6 bases, with 7 bases between. Germline V gene lookup returns CDR1 SGHDT and CDR2 YYEEEE. In nucleotides, the CDR3 is TGTGCCAGCAGCTTGAACAGAAAGACCCAGTACTTC. Protein: CASSLNRKTQYF.

This clonotype has ten or more counts. The chain couples TRBV18 to TRBJ2-3; 11 nucleotides match TRBD2. The CDR3 spans 19 residues. In germline, CDR1 is KGHSH, CDR2 LQKENI. The V gene end was trimmed by 2 bases and the J gene end by 3 bases; junction bases not matched to a gene: 13. DNA of the CDR3: TGTGCCAGCTCACCAGCACAATTCAAGACTAGCGGGGTAACAGATACGCAGTATTTT. Protein: CASSPAQFKTSGVTDTQYF. Together with reference TRBV18 and TRBJ2-3, the CDR3 gives the full variable domain: NAGVMQNPRHLVRRRGQEARLRCSPMKGHSHVYWYRQLPEEGLKFMVYLQKENIIDESGMPKERFSAEFPKEGPSILRIQQVVRGDSAAYFCASSPAQFKTSGVTDTQYFGPGTRLTVL.

This rearrangement joins TRBV20-1 to TRBJ2-7; 10 positions agree with TRBD2. The CDR3 length is 16 residues. Germline V lookup: CDR1 DFQATT, CDR2 SNEGSKA (reference sequence). V was pared by 0 bases and J by 4 bases, with 9 bases of the junction left unmatched. CDR3 in DNA: TGCAGTGCTAGAGATCCCACTAGCGGGACCTTTTACGAGCAGTACTTC. Translating it yields CSARDPTSGTFYEQYF.